The rows below give T cell receptor beta chains drawn from one sample of a study of OX40 agonist ivuxolimab in advanced cancers. TCRdb's copy holds only in-frame clones and misses some; the assay was immunoSEQ multiplex PCR. This sample yields approximately 77,000 clones, of which 90% are seen a single time; approximately 2% belongs to the top ten. Specimen: CD4+ or CD8+ T cells sorted from blood, collected in a trial of the OX40 agonist ivuxolimab. The receptor source for this set is an adult with an advanced solid tumor such as melanoma, head and neck, liver or kidney cancer. CDR3s include the opening cysteine and the closing phenylalanine or tryptophan. The D gene is left open where the match is weak. The size entry is marked missing in some rows and otherwise reads once, few, many or a size class.

NA	TRBV4-2	NA	CASSPMGGGLNYGYTF
NA	TRBV10-3	TRBD2	CAISASGNYNEQFF
NA	TRBV7-2	TRBD1	CASSLEGGDYYGYTF
NA	TRBV28	NA	CASSQETGLKVEAFF
NA	TRBV4-2	TRBD2	CASSQDTSGVLYEQYF
NA	TRBV6-1	NA	CASQYRDYGYTF
once	TRBV28	NA	CASNPRGSYEQYF
NA	TRBV6-5	TRBD1	CASGQGYEQYF
NA	TRBV10-1	TRBD2	CASQLAGEETQYF
NA	TRBV6-5	NA	CASSLGPEAFF
few	TRBV19	NA	CASSLDNSNQPQHF
NA	TRBV7-2	NA	CASSFLQGSYEQYF
NA	TRBV9	TRBD1	CASSTGQGSAEQFF
NA	TRBV12-5	NA	CASGPASLIGTSTDTQYF
few	TRBV6-5	NA	CASSYVRGGSEAFF
NA	TRBV2	NA	CASSRQLNQPQHF
NA	TRBV6-5	TRBD1	CASSRGQGTYEQYF
NA	TRBV23-1	NA	CASSHRDFAYEQYF
once	TRBV6-5	TRBD1	CASSYSRQGAVTEAFF
NA	TRBV5-1	TRBD1	CASSVGQGNGYTF